One sample yielded the 26 T cell receptor beta chains listed below, sequenced in a study of cytomegalovirus exposure and HLA in healthy donors. In the PCR, 60 Vbeta and 13 Jbeta primers were used. Clones were read by immunoSEQ multiplex PCR, and TCRdb kept only the in-frame ones, dropping some. Its listing shows tens of thousands of clones. Sequences were obtained from PBMCs. The receptors derive from a woman aged 50 to 60 in good health and CMV-seropositive.

J is TRBJ1-1 and V is TRBV7-9; D gene uncertain. The germline CDR1 and CDR2 sequences are SEHNR and FQNEAQ (reference sequence). V lost 2 bases and J 2 bases, leaving 9 bases between the germline ends. The CDR3 sequence is 14 residues long. As DNA, the CDR3 is TGTGCCAGCAGCTTATACGACAAAAACACTGAAGCTTTCTTT. Encoded protein: CASSLYDKNTEAFF.

The gene calls are TRBV5-6 and TRBJ1-2; D not resolved. The CDR3 contains 15 residues. Trimming cost V 1 base and J 6 bases, with 16 bases left between them. Germline assignment: CDR1 SGHDT and CDR2 YYEEEE. Here the CDR3 reads CASSLWARNTDGYTF. The CDR3 DNA sequence: TGTGCCAGCAGCTTGTGGGCCAGAAATACGGATGGCTACACCTTC.

The rearrangement uses TRBV6-6 and TRBJ2-7, with D possibly being TRBD1 (5 bases). V was trimmed by 10 bases and J by 6 bases, leaving 19 bases between them. Germline assignment: CDR1 MNHNY and CDR2 SVGAGI (reference sequence). CDR3 size: 13 residues. CDR3 sequence (DNA): TGTGCCACTTCAGGGTTACCCCTAGGCGAGCAGTACTTC. The encoded protein is CATSGLPLGEQYF.

This rearrangement joins TRBV4-1 to TRBJ2-1; D ambiguous. Germline assignment: CDR1 MGHRA and CDR2 YSYEKL. This CDR3 comprises 14 residues. The V and J ends lost 8 bases and 3 bases respectively, with 14 bases between them. As DNA, the CDR3 is TGCGCCAGCGGTACCGGTTCCCGCTACAATGAGCAGTTCTTC. Protein sequence: CASGTGSRYNEQFF.

The genes are TRBV6-5 and TRBJ2-7, with D maybe TRBD1 (5 bases). V dropped 2 bases and J dropped 0 bases, with 11 bases sitting between them. The CDR3 is made up of 15 amino acids. Germline CDR1 is MNHEY and CDR2 is SVGAGI. CDR3 protein: CASSYQGLTSYEQYF. DNA for the CDR3: TGTGCCAGCAGTTACCAGGGTCTCACCTCCTACGAGCAGTACTTC.

The chain is built from TRBV28 and TRBJ2-5, with 7 positions matching TRBD2. J lost 4 bases, V lost 6 bases, and 11 bases had no gene match. This CDR3 spans 15 amino acids. Germline CDR1 and CDR2: MDHEN and SYDVKM. This CDR3 reads CASSISGIAPETQYF. CDR3 in DNA: TGTGCCAGCAGCATCAGCGGGATAGCACCAGAGACCCAGTACTTC.

This chain links TRBV25-1 with TRBJ1-2; 7 positions agree with TRBD1. V was pared by 6 bases and J by 5 bases, with 3 bases of the junction left unmatched. Germline-derived CDR1 and CDR2 are MGHDK and SYGVNS. CDR3 length: 12 amino acids. The CDR3 loop reads CASRLTGYGYTF. CDR3 coding DNA: TGTGCCAGCAGATTGACAGGGTATGGCTACACCTTC.

The V call is TRBV11-2, the J call TRBJ2-1, with D possibly matching TRBD2 (6 bases). Looked up from germline, CDR1 is SGHAT and CDR2 is FQNNGV. This CDR3 has 12 residues. Trimming shortened V by 5 bases and J by 8 bases, and 10 bases separated the two germline ends. The CDR3 DNA reads TGTGCCAGCAGCCGGACGGGGGATGAGCAGTTCTTC. This gives the protein CASSRTGDEQFF. The entire variable domain, with the rest obtained from reference TRBV11-2 and TRBJ2-1, is as follows: EAGVAQSPRYKIIEKRQSVAFWCNPISGHATLYWYQQILGQGPKLLIQFQNNGVVDDSQLPKDRFSAERLKGVDSTLKIQPAKLEDSAVYLCASSRTGDEQFFGPGTRLTVL.

The chain employs TRBV19 and TRBJ1-2; TRBD1 agrees at 8 bases. The CDR3 sequence is 14 residues long. The germline V gene encodes CDR1 LNHDA and CDR2 SQIVND (reference sequence). Trimming took 3 bases from V and 8 from J; bases not matched to a gene: 8. The CDR3 DNA is TGTGCCAGTAGTATCGGGGCAGGGGGCGGCGGCTACACCTTC. Translated: CASSIGAGGGGYTF.

The J gene is TRBJ2-6, the V gene TRBV4-1, with 11 nucleotides matching TRBD1. Germline-derived CDR1 and CDR2 are MGHRA and YSYEKL. The CDR3 length is 17 residues. Trimming took 3 bases from V and 1 from J; bases not matched to a gene: 2. CDR3 in amino acids: CASSQDRGQSGANVLTF. Written as DNA, the CDR3 is TGCGCCAGCAGCCAGGACAGGGGGCAATCTGGGGCCAACGTCCTGACTTTC.

The genes are TRBV7-2 and TRBJ1-2; TRBD1 aligns across 7 bases. CDR1 SGHTA and CDR2 FQGNSA come from the germline V gene. Trimming cost V 2 bases and J 2 bases; bases outside gene matches: 5. The CDR3 consists of 15 residues. The CDR3 DNA reads TGTGCCAGCAGCTTACAACAGGGGCGCAACTATGGCTACACCTTC. It encodes CASSLQQGRNYGYTF.

V gene TRBV9 combines with J gene TRBJ2-3, with D possibly being TRBD2 (6 bases). From germline, CDR1 is SGDLS and CDR2 YYNGEE. The CDR3 extends over 14 amino acids. Trimming stripped 0 bases from V and 3 bases from J, with 8 bases between. The CDR3: CASSVVGGTDTQYF. CDR3 bases: TGTGCCAGCAGCGTAGTGGGGGGAACAGATACGCAGTATTTT.

The chain recombines TRBV5-1 with TRBJ2-2; TRBD2 matches at 9 bases. CDR1 SGHRS and CDR2 YFSETQ come from the germline V gene. The length of the CDR3 is 15 residues. The V gene end was trimmed by 6 bases and the J gene end by 6 bases; junction bases not matched to a gene: 9. CDR3: CASNRSGRFAGELFF. CDR3 DNA: TGCGCCAGCAACCGTAGCGGGAGATTTGCCGGGGAGCTGTTTTTT. The variable domain in full, with the rest retrieved from reference TRBV5-1 and TRBJ2-2, is KAGVTQTPRYLIKTRGQQVTLSCSPISGHRSVSWYQQTPGQGLQFLFEYFSETQRNKGNFPGRFSGRQFSNSRSEMNVSTLELGDSALYLCASNRSGRFAGELFFGEGSRLTVL.

The J gene is TRBJ1-4, the V gene TRBV18; no clear D gene. With 3 bases removed from V and 6 bases from J, the gap between germline ends came to 11 bases. The germline V gene encodes CDR1 KGHSH and CDR2 LQKENI. The CDR3 is made up of 14 amino acids. The CDR3 DNA is TGTGCCAGCTCACCCGGTGTAATCGATGAAAAACTGTTTTTT. Translating gives CASSPGVIDEKLFF.

The chain recombines TRBV6-5 with TRBJ1-5; 7 bases map to TRBD1. The CDR3 extends over 14 amino acids. The J segment lost 4 bases and the V segment lost 5 bases, leaving 5 bases of the junction unmatched. Germline values: CDR1 MNHEY, CDR2 SVGAGI. CDR3 in amino acids: CASSRRQGNQPQHF. CDR3 nucleotide sequence: TGTGCCAGCAGTCGAAGACAGGGTAATCAGCCCCAGCATTTT.

This rearrangement joins TRBV4-2 to TRBJ2-2; D gene unclear. Germline loops: CDR1 LGHNA, CDR2 YNFKEQ. This CDR3 has 17 amino acids. V gave up 0 bases and J gave up 0 bases, with 11 bases separating them. The CDR3 is CASSQDSRWPNTGELFF. As DNA, the CDR3 is TGTGCCAGCAGCCAAGATAGCCGATGGCCGAACACCGGGGAGCTGTTTTTT.

The chain is built from TRBV2 and TRBJ2-3; 11 nucleotides line up with TRBD2. The CDR3 spans 17 residues. V was pared by 4 bases and J by 4 bases, with 10 bases of the junction left unmatched. Germline CDR1 reads SNHLY; CDR2 reads FYNNEI. The CDR3 DNA follows: TGTGCCAGCAGTGGCGAACCGGGACTAGCGGAACCAGATACGCAGTATTTT. This codes for CASSGEPGLAEPDTQYF.

The V gene is TRBV7-2, the J gene TRBJ1-1; a possible D gene is TRBD1 (6 bases). V lost 3 bases and J 4 bases, leaving 15 bases between the germline ends. The germline CDR1 and CDR2 sequences are SGHTA and FQGNSA. The CDR3 consists of 15 residues. The CDR3 DNA is TGTGCCAGCAGCTTCGGTCCAACAGGGACCACTGAAGCTTTCTTT. Translating it yields CASSFGPTGTTEAFF.

The chain uses TRBV5-1 and TRBJ1-1; D perhaps matches TRBD1 (5 bases). V lost 4 bases and J lost 3, with 13 bases in between. Germline V gene lookup returns CDR1 SGHRS and CDR2 YFSETQ. CDR3 length: 14 residues. CDR3 nucleotides: TGCGCCAGCAGCGTCACAGGTGGGCACACTGAAGCTTTCTTT. Residues: CASSVTGGHTEAFF. The complete variable domain, with remaining parts taken from reference TRBV5-1 and TRBJ1-1, reads KAGVTQTPRYLIKTRGQQVTLSCSPISGHRSVSWYQQTPGQGLQFLFEYFSETQRNKGNFPGRFSGRQFSNSRSEMNVSTLELGDSALYLCASSVTGGHTEAFFGQGTRLTVV.

This chain joins TRBV5-4 and TRBJ2-2, with D possibly matching TRBD2 (6 bases). Germline V CDR1 and CDR2: SGHNT, YYREEE (reference sequence). Deletions cut 4 bases from V and 6 bases from J, with 16 bases between. The CDR3 is 15 amino acids. CDR3 region: CASSPRDSSPGELFF. For the CDR3, the DNA is TGTGCCAGCAGCCCGCGGGACTCCTCCCCCGGGGAGCTGTTTTTT.

CDR3 bases: TGTGCTAGTGGTTTGACCCCGGGACAGGGGACGCAGTACTTC. Residues: CASGLTPGQGTQYF. The chain joins TRBV12-5 to TRBJ2-7; TRBD1 matches 10 bases. With V trimmed by 2 bases and J by 9 bases, 7 bases remained unmatched. CDR1 and CDR2 from the germline V gene are LGHNT and FRNRAP. The CDR3 totals 14 residues.

This sequence joins TRBV4-1 and TRBJ1-5, with a tentative D call TRBD1 (6 bases). V was cut by 2 bases and J by 4 bases, with 9 bases left in between. The CDR3 is 14 residues long. Germline-derived CDR1 and CDR2 are MGHRA and YSYEKL. The CDR3 DNA is TGCGCCAGCAGCCAATACACAGGGAATCAGCCCCAGCATTTT. Amino acid sequence: CASSQYTGNQPQHF.

The CDR3 reads CSVAQETQYF. DNA of the CDR3: TGCAGCGTTGCTCAAGAGACCCAGTACTTC. V and J are TRBV29-1 and TRBJ2-5; D is uncertain. This CDR3 is built from 10 residues. In germline, CDR1 is SQVTM, CDR2 ANQGSEA. Trimming cost V 4 bases and J 2 bases, with 2 bases left between them. Variable domain in full (rest from reference TRBV29-1 and TRBJ2-5): SAVISQKPSRDICQRGTSLTIQCQVDSQVTMMFWYRQQPGQSLTLIATANQGSEATYESGFVIDKFPISRPNLTFSTLTVSNMSPEDSSIYLCSVAQETQYFGPGTRLLVL.

CDR3 in amino acids: CACQTGTQYF. CDR3 DNA sequence: TGTGCCTGTCAAACGGGGACCCAGTACTTC. The chain employs TRBV30 and TRBJ2-5, with D hard to call. This CDR3 has 10 residues. Between the trimmed V and J ends, which lost 6 bases and 7 bases, there was a span of 9 bases. Germline values: CDR1 GTSNPN, CDR2 SVGIG (reference sequence).

V usage is TRBV5-1 and J usage is TRBJ2-1; the match to TRBD1 covers 8 bases. The CDR3 covers 14 residues. Unmatched junction bases numbered 2, after V lost 4 bases and J lost 2 bases. Germline assignment: CDR1 SGHRS and CDR2 YFSETQ. In nucleotides, the CDR3 is TGCGCCAGCAGCGGACAGGGAGCCTACAATGAGCAGTTCTTC. It encodes CASSGQGAYNEQFF.

CDR3 nucleotide sequence: TGTGCCAGTAAGGCCGGGACTAGCGGGAGAAGGTTAGAGTATTCAGATACGCAGTATTTT. Encoded protein: CASKAGTSGRRLEYSDTQYF. The chain is built from TRBV19 and TRBJ2-3; 14 bases line up with TRBD2. This CDR3 spans 20 amino acids. CDR1 and CDR2 (germline): LNHDA, SQIVND (reference sequence). The V gene end was trimmed by 7 bases and the J gene end by 4 bases; junction bases not matched to a gene: 19.